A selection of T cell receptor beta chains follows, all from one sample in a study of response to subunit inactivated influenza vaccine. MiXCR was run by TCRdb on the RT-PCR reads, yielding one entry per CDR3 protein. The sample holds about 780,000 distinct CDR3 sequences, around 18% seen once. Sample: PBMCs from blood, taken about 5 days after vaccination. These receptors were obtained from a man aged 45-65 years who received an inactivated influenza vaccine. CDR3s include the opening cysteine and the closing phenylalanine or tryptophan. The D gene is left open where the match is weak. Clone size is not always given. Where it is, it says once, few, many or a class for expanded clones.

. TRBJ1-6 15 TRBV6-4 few CASSDSQDRNSPLHF TGTGCCAGCAGTGATTCACAGGATCGTAATTCACCCCTCCACTTT
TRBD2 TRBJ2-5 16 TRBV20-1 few CSATEPRLALQETQYF TGCAGTGCTACGGAACCCAGACTAGCGTTACAGGAGACCCAGTACTTC
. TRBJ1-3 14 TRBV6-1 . CASKSERGVDTIYF TGTGCCAGCAAATCCGAGAGGGGGGTTGACACCATATATTTT
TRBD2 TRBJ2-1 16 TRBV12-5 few CASGPGAGATYNEQFF TGTGCTAGTGGTCCGGGAGCGGGAGCTACCTACAATGAGCAGTTCTTC
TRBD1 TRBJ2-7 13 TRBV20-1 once CSARYRDRFLLSF TGCAGTGCTAGGTACCGGGACAGGTTCCTCTTGTCCTTC
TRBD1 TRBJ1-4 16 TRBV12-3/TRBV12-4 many CASSSTRTGVREKLFF TGTGCCAGCAGTTCGACGAGGACAGGGGTACGTGAAAAACTGTTTTTT
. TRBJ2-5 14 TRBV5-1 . CASSLEQGRNTQYF TGCGCCAGCAGCTTGGAACAGGGGAGGAATACCCAGTACTTC
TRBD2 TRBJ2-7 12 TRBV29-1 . CSVATSGGRLYF TGCAGCGTGGCTACCTCGGGCGGGAGATTGTACTTC
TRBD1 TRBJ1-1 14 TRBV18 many CASSPRQGGTEAFF TGTGCCAGCTCACCCAGACAGGGAGGTACTGAAGCTTTCTTT
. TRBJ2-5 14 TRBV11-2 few CASSLAWVAETQYF TGTGCCAGCAGCTTAGCCTGGGTGGCAGAGACCCAGTACTTC
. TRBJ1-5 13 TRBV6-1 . CASRESGKQPQHF TGTGCCAGCAGGGAATCAGGGAAGCAGCCCCAGCATTTT
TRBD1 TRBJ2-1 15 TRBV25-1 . CASSEPRTGDNEQFF TGTGCCAGCAGTGAACCGCGGACAGGGGACAATGAGCAGTTCTTC
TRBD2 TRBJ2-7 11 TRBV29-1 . CSVDGGGEQYF TGCAGCGTTGACGGGGGGGGCGAGCAGTACTTC
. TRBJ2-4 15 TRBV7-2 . CASSLDPAVLNIQYF TGTGCCAGCAGCTTAGACCCTGCGGTACTGAACATTCAGTACTTC
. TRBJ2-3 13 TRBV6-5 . CASSYNSIDTQYF TGTGCCAGCAGTTACAATTCCATAGATACGCAGTATTTT
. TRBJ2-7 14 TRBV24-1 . CATSDSATSYEQYF TGTGCCACCAGTGATTCCGCGACTAGCTACGAGCAGTACTTC
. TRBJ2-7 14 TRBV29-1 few CSVGPRMHAYEQYF TGCAGCGTTGGACCCAGGATGCATGCCTACGAGCAGTACTTC
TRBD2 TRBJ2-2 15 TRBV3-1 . CASSQDGLAGGELFF TGTGCCAGCAGCCAAGATGGGCTAGCGGGCGGGGAGCTGTTTTTT
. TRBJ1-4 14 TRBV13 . CASSLPGRLEKLFF TGTGCCAGCAGCCTCCCCGGCAGGCTCGAAAAACTGTTTTTT
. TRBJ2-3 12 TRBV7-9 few CASTRVTNTQYF TGTGCCAGCACCCGTGTCACGAATACGCAGTATTTT